The 27 T cell receptor beta chains below come from one sample, sequenced in a study of CD4 T cells in relation to SARS-CoV-2 and coronaviruses. Sequencing used immunoSEQ multiplex PCR; TCRdb keeps in-frame clones, though not all of them. The table lists about 36,000 clones, 77% of them singletons. No antigen has been identified for these receptors. Sequencing was performed on memory CD4+ T cells from PBMCs, cultured in vitro. All receptors come from an adult with COVID-19.

This clone was recorded once. The chain employs TRBV3-1 (or the pseudogene TRBV3-2) and TRBJ2-3, with 12 bases that match TRBD2. The V segment lost 2 bases and the J segment 6 bases; nucleotides outside the gene matches: 12. This CDR3 is built from 18 residues. The germline CDR1 and CDR2 sequences are LGHDT and YNNKEL (reference sequence). The CDR3 bases are TGTGCCAGCAGCCAATTCCTCCAGACTAGCGGGGGCAAGGATACGCAGTATTTT. Its protein is CASSQFLQTSGGKDTQYF.

The V call is TRBV7-3, the J call TRBJ2-1; D call uncertain. The CDR3 is 13 amino acids. The V end lost 4 bases, the J end lost 6 bases, and 10 bases lay between the germline ends. The germline V gene encodes CDR1 SGHTA and CDR2 FQGTGA. The CDR3 DNA sequence: TGTGCCAGCAGCTCCTCGACCCTCAATGAGCAGTTCTTC. The encoded protein is CASSSSTLNEQFF. Using reference TRBV7-3 and TRBJ2-1 for the parts outside the CDR3, the full variable domain is GAGVSQTPSNKVTEKGKYVELRCDPISGHTALYWYRQSLGQGPEFLIYFQGTGAADDSGLPNDRFFAVRPEGSVSTLKIQRTERGDSAVYLCASSSSTLNEQFFGPGTRLTVL.

DNA of the CDR3: TGTGCCAGCGACCTCAACGGTCTAGCGGGAGAACACAGCTCCTACGAGCAGTACTTC. It yields the protein CASDLNGLAGEHSSYEQYF. V and J are TRBV6-4 and TRBJ2-7; 10 nucleotides line up with TRBD2. Trimming at V came to 8 bases and at J to 0 bases, leaving 19 bases not matched to a gene. CDR1 and CDR2 (germline): MRHNA, SNTAGT. The CDR3 contains 19 residues.

This chain links TRBV5-1 with TRBJ2-1; possibly TRBD1 or TRBD2 for D (5 bases each). CDR3 length: 15 amino acids. Germline assignment: CDR1 SGHRS and CDR2 YFSETQ. Trimming shortened V by 2 bases and J by 6 bases, and 15 bases separated the two germline ends. The CDR3 DNA reads as TGCGCCAGCAGCTTCAGGGACCGAGCGTCCAATGAGCAGTTCTTC. It codes for CASSFRDRASNEQFF.

The chain has TRBV5-5 and TRBJ1-5, with TRBD1 matching 7 bases. The CDR3 length is 15 residues. The ends lost 4 bases at V and 0 bases at J; junction bases unmatched: 4. Germline loops: CDR1 SGHKS, CDR2 YYEKEE (reference sequence). CDR3 residues: CASSKYRGSNQPQHF. In DNA, the CDR3 is TGTGCCAGCAGCAAATACAGGGGTAGCAATCAGCCCCAGCATTTT.

This clone has just a few counts. V usage is TRBV5-1 and J usage is TRBJ2-1, with 8 bases fitting TRBD2. CDR3 length equals 16 residues. Trimming at V came to 4 bases and at J to 9 bases, leaving 15 bases not matched to a gene. Germline V gives CDR1 SGHRS, CDR2 YFSETQ. The CDR3 region has the DNA TGCGCCAGCAGCAGGGGCGCGAGCGGGAGTATGGTTGAGCAGTTCTTC. Encoded protein: CASSRGASGSMVEQFF.

The rearrangement joins TRBV14 to TRBJ2-1; D uncertain. There are 14 residues in the CDR3. Germline V CDR1 and CDR2: SGHDN, FVKESK. Trimming shortened V by 0 bases and J by 7 bases, and 10 bases separated the two germline ends. Here the CDR3 reads CASSQDNFRNEQFF. Written as DNA, the CDR3 is TGTGCCAGCAGCCAAGATAACTTTAGGAATGAGCAGTTCTTC. Drawing the rest from reference TRBV14 and TRBJ2-1, the complete variable domain is EAGVTQFPSHSVIEKGQTVTLRCDPISGHDNLYWYRRVMGKEIKFLLHFVKESKQDESGMPNNRFLAERTGGTYSTLKVQPAELEDSGVYFCASSQDNFRNEQFFGPGTRLTVL.

The genes are TRBV5-4 and TRBJ1-2, with D unresolved. With 0 bases removed from V and 2 bases from J, the gap between germline ends came to 5 bases. Germline CDR1 SGHNT, CDR2 YYREEE (reference sequence). The CDR3 length is 13 residues. CDR3 nucleotides: TGTGCCAGCAGCTTGGACACAAACTATGGCTACACCTTC. As protein: CASSLDTNYGYTF.

The chain has TRBV28 and TRBJ1-5, with D possibly matching TRBD1 (6 bases). V lost 2 bases and J 1 base, leaving 15 bases between the germline ends. Per germline, CDR1 MDHEN and CDR2 SYDVKM. This CDR3 has 17 amino acids. The CDR3 sequence: CASSLRVWDTSNQPQHF. The DNA for the CDR3 is TGTGCCAGCAGTTTAAGAGTGTGGGACACGAGCAATCAGCCCCAGCATTTT.

This chain connects TRBV5-1 to TRBJ2-1; possible D gene TRBD2, 6 bases. V was cut by 6 bases and J by 5 bases, with 15 bases left in between. Germline CDR1 reads SGHRS; CDR2 reads YFSETQ. The CDR3 length is 14 residues. CDR3 in amino acids: CASNDGSADNEQFF. CDR3 in DNA: TGCGCCAGCAACGACGGGAGTGCGGACAATGAGCAGTTCTTC. The entire variable domain, with the rest obtained from reference TRBV5-1 and TRBJ2-1, is as follows: KAGVTQTPRYLIKTRGQQVTLSCSPISGHRSVSWYQQTPGQGLQFLFEYFSETQRNKGNFPGRFSGRQFSNSRSEMNVSTLELGDSALYLCASNDGSADNEQFFGPGTRLTVL.

This chain joins TRBV5-1 and TRBJ2-5, with D hard to call. Trimming shortened V by 3 bases and J by 2 bases, and 2 bases separated the two germline ends. The germline V gene has CDR1 SGHRS and CDR2 YFSETQ. This CDR3 has 11 residues. The CDR3 spells CASSSQETQYF. The CDR3 DNA reads TGCGCCAGCAGCTCGCAAGAGACCCAGTACTTC. Complete variable domain (other parts from reference TRBV5-1 and TRBJ2-5): KAGVTQTPRYLIKTRGQQVTLSCSPISGHRSVSWYQQTPGQGLQFLFEYFSETQRNKGNFPGRFSGRQFSNSRSEMNVSTLELGDSALYLCASSSQETQYFGPGTRLLVL.

This chain joins TRBV3-1 (or the pseudogene TRBV3-2) and TRBJ2-2; D might be TRBD2 (5 bases). This CDR3 comprises 12 residues. The V gene's germline CDR1 is LGHDT and CDR2 YNNKEL (reference sequence). Trimming took 3 bases from V and 6 from J, leaving 5 bases between them. The CDR3 coding sequence is TGTGCCAGCAGCCACGGGGCCGGGGAGCTGTTTTTT. This encodes CASSHGAGELFF.

V usage is TRBV19 and J usage is TRBJ1-2; D remains ambiguous. V lost 5 bases to trimming and J lost 4 bases, with 11 bases between them. Per germline, CDR1 LNHDA and CDR2 SQIVND (reference sequence). The CDR3 runs to 13 residues. For the CDR3, the DNA is TGTGCCAGTAGTGAACCGGAACTCTATGGCTACACCTTC. Its translation: CASSEPELYGYTF.

The chain carries TRBV28 and TRBJ2-1; 9 bases map to TRBD2. This CDR3 is built from 12 residues. V dropped 11 bases and J dropped 7; count of bases not matched to a gene: 6. The germline V gene has CDR1 MDHEN and CDR2 SYDVKM. DNA of the CDR3: TGTGCCGCTAGCGGGGCGGTGAATGAGCAGTTCTTC. Amino acid sequence: CAASGAVNEQFF.

V gene TRBV6-6 combines with J gene TRBJ2-7, with 9 positions matching TRBD2. There are 14 residues in the CDR3. CDR1 is MNHNY and CDR2 is SVGAGI in the germline V gene (reference sequence). With 6 bases clipped from V and 6 bases from J, the junction kept 9 bases outside the gene matches. CDR3 loop: CASSLNSGSREQYF. The CDR3 DNA sequence: TGTGCCAGCAGCCTAAATAGCGGGAGCCGCGAGCAGTACTTC.

This chain's CDR3 is CASSQSTGLVRHEQYF. Written as DNA, the CDR3 is TGTGCCAGCAGCCAATCTACGGGACTAGTAAGGCACGAGCAGTACTTC. This rearrangement joins TRBV14 to TRBJ2-7, with TRBD2 matching 8 bases. This CDR3 has 16 amino acids. CDR1 is SGHDN and CDR2 is FVKESK in the germline V gene. The ends lost 2 bases at V and 5 bases at J; junction bases unmatched: 11.

The rearrangement links TRBV11-2 to TRBJ1-4; weak D call: TRBD1 (6 bases). The CDR3 has 12 residues. V gave up 2 bases and J gave up 11 bases, with 9 bases separating them. Germline lookup yields CDR1 SGHAT and CDR2 FQNNGV. CDR3 nucleotide sequence: TGTGCCAGCAGCTTATACAGGGACAAACTGTTTTTT. This translates into CASSLYRDKLFF.

V and J are TRBV5-1 and TRBJ1-1; D may be TRBD1 (5 bases). The V gene's germline CDR1 is SGHRS and CDR2 YFSETQ. V lost 0 bases and J lost 1, with 7 bases in between. This CDR3 spans 14 amino acids. The CDR3 is CASSLGQRNTEAFF. In nucleotides, the CDR3 is TGCGCCAGCAGCTTGGGACAGAGGAACACTGAAGCTTTCTTT. Using reference TRBV5-1 and TRBJ1-1 for the parts outside the CDR3, the full variable domain is KAGVTQTPRYLIKTRGQQVTLSCSPISGHRSVSWYQQTPGQGLQFLFEYFSETQRNKGNFPGRFSGRQFSNSRSEMNVSTLELGDSALYLCASSLGQRNTEAFFGQGTRLTVV.

The chain links TRBV6-5 to TRBJ2-7; maybe TRBD1 (6 bases). The CDR3 totals 12 residues. Germline V gene lookup returns CDR1 MNHEY and CDR2 SVGAGI. Trimming stripped 5 bases from V and 6 bases from J, with 11 bases between. The CDR3 region is CASSRRGREQYF. The DNA for the CDR3 is TGTGCCAGCAGTCGCAGGGGTCGCGAGCAGTACTTC.

The genes are TRBV2 and TRBJ1-6; no clear D gene. The CDR3 runs 16 residues. Trimming cost V 6 bases and J 6 bases, with 18 bases left between them. Germline-derived CDR1 and CDR2 are SNHLY and FYNNEI. The chain's CDR3 is CASSPRRAYLNSPLHF. CDR3 DNA sequence: TGTGCCAGCAGCCCTCGCCGGGCATACCTTAATTCACCCCTCCACTTT.

V is TRBV7-9 and J is TRBJ2-5; D is unresolved. There are 14 residues in the CDR3. CDR1 is SEHNR, CDR2 FQNEAQ, per germline (reference sequence). V gave up 3 bases and J gave up 4 bases, with 12 bases separating them. CDR3 sequence reads: CASSFGRALETQYF. As DNA, the CDR3 is TGTGCCAGCAGCTTTGGTCGAGCTCTAGAGACCCAGTACTTC.

The chain employs TRBV18 and TRBJ2-1; D perhaps matches TRBD2 (7 bases). V was cut by 5 bases and J by 4 bases, with 15 bases left in between. The germline CDR1 and CDR2 sequences are KGHSH and LQKENI. The CDR3 covers 15 residues. The CDR3 region is CASSSQQGGYNEQFF. CDR3 in DNA: TGTGCCAGCTCATCTCAACAGGGAGGGTACAATGAGCAGTTCTTC.

The chain employs TRBV11-1 and TRBJ2-5; D is ambiguous. CDR1 and CDR2 (germline): SGHAT, FQDESV (reference sequence). V was cut by 8 bases and J by 1 base, with 14 bases left in between. CDR3 length: 14 residues. The CDR3 region is CASSRRRIQETQYF. In DNA, the CDR3 is TGTGCCAGCTCCCGCAGGAGAATCCAAGAGACCCAGTACTTC. The variable domain in full, with the rest retrieved from reference TRBV11-1 and TRBJ2-5, is EAEVAQSPRYKITEKSQAVAFWCDPISGHATLYWYRQILGQGPELLVQFQDESVVDDSQLPKDRFSAERLKGVDSTLKIQPAELGDSAMYLCASSRRRIQETQYFGPGTRLLVL.

The chain joins TRBV2 to TRBJ1-5, with 9 bases matching TRBD1. With 6 bases clipped from V and 2 bases from J, the junction kept 5 bases outside the gene matches. Germline V lookup: CDR1 SNHLY, CDR2 FYNNEI. The CDR3 length is 15 residues. This CDR3 reads CASRRQGEGNQPQHF. For the CDR3, the DNA is TGTGCCAGCAGAAGACAGGGGGAGGGCAATCAGCCCCAGCATTTT.

This clone came up a few times. The sample has other DNA sequences that encode this CDR3 too. The chain has TRBV5-4 and TRBJ2-1; D not certain. Deletions cut 1 base from V and 0 bases from J, with 8 bases between. The CDR3 is made up of 15 amino acids. The germline V gene encodes CDR1 SGHNT and CDR2 YYREEE (reference sequence). CDR3 nucleotides: TGTGCCAGCAGCTTGAGTACGAGCTCCTACAATGAGCAGTTCTTC. Amino acids: CASSLSTSSYNEQFF.

V usage is TRBV2 and J usage is TRBJ2-3; D remains ambiguous. This CDR3 is built from 15 residues. V lost 5 bases to trimming and J lost 0 bases, with 12 bases between them. The germline V gene encodes CDR1 SNHLY and CDR2 FYNNEI. The CDR3 spells CASSTTAASTDTQYF. In DNA, the CDR3 is TGTGCCAGCAGTACTACCGCCGCTAGCACAGATACGCAGTATTTT. Together with reference TRBV2 and TRBJ2-3, the CDR3 gives the full variable domain: EPEVTQTPSHQVTQMGQEVILRCVPISNHLYFYWYRQILGQKVEFLVSFYNNEISEKSEIFDDQFSVERPDGSNFTLKIRSTKLEDSAMYFCASSTTAASTDTQYFGPGTRLTVL.

The rearrangement uses TRBV7-9 and TRBJ2-7, with 11 bases aligning to TRBD2. Germline V gene lookup returns CDR1 SEHNR and CDR2 FQNEAQ (reference sequence). The trim removed 6 bases at V and 5 bases at J, leaving 6 bases unmatched. The CDR3 has 14 amino acids. As DNA, the CDR3 is TGTGCCAGCAGGCCAACTAGCGGGAGTAACGAGCAGTACTTC. This codes for CASRPTSGSNEQYF. The whole variable domain, remainder taken from reference TRBV7-9 and TRBJ2-7, is DTGVSQNPRHKITKRGQNVTFRCDPISEHNRLYWYRQTLGQGPEFLTYFQNEAQLEKSRLLSDRFSAERPKGSFSTLEIQRTEQGDSAMYLCASRPTSGSNEQYFGPGTRLTVT.